This TCR beta chain comes out of a study of PD-1 blockade in mismatch repair-deficient tumors. Clones were sequenced by immunoSEQ multiplex PCR, and TCRdb holds only the in-frame ones, with some missing. The sample comprises over 100,000 clones, 60% to 85% of which are singletons, and 4.7% rests with the top ten. Germline assignment: CDR1 LNHDA and CDR2 SQIVND (reference sequence). Trimming stripped 0 bases from V and 2 bases from J, with 8 bases between. The CDR3 consists of 15 residues. TCRs were sequenced from a few patients responding to pembrolizumab. The sequence was collected from an adult with mismatch repair-deficient cancer. This rearrangement joins TRBV19 to TRBJ1-5; tentative D call: TRBD1 (5 bases). The source material was peripheral blood, sampled just over 59 weeks after starting pembrolizumab. As DNA, the CDR3 is TGTGCCAGTAGTATAGAAGGGACTGGCAATCAGCCCCAGCATTTT. Its translation is CASSIEGTGNQPQHF.